This T cell receptor beta chain derives from a study of blood T cell repertoires in COVID-19. The V end was cut by 0 bases, the J end by 6 bases, with 16 bases between. CDR3 length: 15 residues. The germline V gene has CDR1 SGHRS and CDR2 YFSETQ. As handled by the study authors: Reference gene primer amplification gave nucleated cell count estimates. The method was immunoSEQ multiplex PCR; TCRdb's version includes in-frame clones alone and lacks a portion of them. V and J calls and clone size are as listed in that table; D and trimming were resolved from the DNA. The sample shows fewer than 80,000 clones, 75% to 85% of them seen only once.

Sequences were obtained from peripheral blood. This chain links TRBV5-1 with TRBJ2-7; D gene unclear. This clonotype was obtained from a woman of 80 years or more with active or convalescent COVID-19. The CDR3 spells CASSLVPPSGGEQYF. The CDR3 DNA is TGCGCCAGCAGCTTGGTCCCCCCTTCGGGTGGCGAGCAGTACTTC. Full variable domain (outside the CDR3, taken from reference TRBV5-1 and TRBJ2-7): KAGVTQTPRYLIKTRGQQVTLSCSPISGHRSVSWYQQTPGQGLQFLFEYFSETQRNKGNFPGRFSGRQFSNSRSEMNVSTLELGDSALYLCASSLVPPSGGEQYFGPGTRLTVT.